This T cell receptor (beta chain) was sequenced for a study of blood T cell repertoires in COVID-19. Study-level information: The samples span acute and convalescent COVID-19 from the United States, Italy and Spain. Nucleic acid was either cDNA or gDNA, and it came from T cells, B-cell-depleted T cells, or PBMCs.

Methods used by the authors: Scientists estimated how many nucleated cells there were by amplifying reference gene primers. TCRdb's copy holds only in-frame clones and misses some; the assay was immunoSEQ multiplex PCR. The V and J calls and clone size come from that table; D and trimming were worked out from the DNA. The sample shows more than 85,000 clones, roughly 91% of them seen only once. The CDR3 runs to 13 residues. CDR1 is LGHDT, CDR2 YNNKEL, per germline (reference sequence). V gave up 4 bases and J gave up 16 bases; unmatched junction bases: 12. Material for sequencing was peripheral blood. This receptor was obtained from a woman in her fifties or sixties with acute or convalescent COVID-19. The chain couples TRBV3-1 (or the pseudogene TRBV3-2) to TRBJ2-4; 8 bases match TRBD2. The CDR3 nucleotides are TGTGCCAGCAGCCCCCGGGGGGGTGTTCGGAACTACTTC. As protein: CASSPRGGVRNYF.